This TCR beta chain was profiled in a study of blood T cells in healthy people across ages (dated by TCRdb to the mid-2010s). Concerning the study at large: In model experiments, template switching captured roughly one uniquely barcoded TCR beta cDNA molecule for every two T cells. The donors were split into four age groups: young (average 16 years), middle-aged (nearly 40), aged (62) and long-lived (roughly 88). Using deep sequencing normalized with unique cDNA molecular identifiers, the study measured how TCR beta repertoire diversity changes with age. To avoid experimental bias, donors of different ages were randomly spread across the sequencing lanes. For two donors (one aged 18 to 29 and one aged 80 or older), the study analyzed two additional independent replicas of 1 million unique cDNA reads from the same blood draw. The study at large found these results: Bulk unsorted PBMC profiling prevented conclusive comparison of naive and antigen-experienced compartments. Compared with the aged group, the long-lived group had more naive CD4+ T cells, fewer expanded clones and increased TCR diversity, suggesting age selection. Observed TCR beta diversity per million T cells fell roughly linearly with age, and a significant reduction was already apparent by age around 40. The percentage of naive T cells measured by flow cytometry correlated strongly with observed TCR beta diversity. Estimates of total diversity from one million sequenced T cells were regarded as lower bounds and underestimates. The CMV infection status of donors was not known, potentially confounding age-related changes in expanded clonotypes.

CDR1 and CDR2 are read off the germline V gene as SGHTA and FQGNSA. Trimming costs V 1 base and J 10 bases, and their ends lie 8 bases apart. Including the terminal cysteine and phenylalanine, the CDR3 comprises 13 residues. Here the CDR3 DNA is all that survives: 39 bases in frame from base 1. Libraries were made using 5' RACE. The sequencing machine was an Illumina HiSeq 2500. A second PCR of about 6 to 11 cycles was run with a J-beta primer mix and a sample-barcoded 5' primer. A template-switch 5' adaptor carrying 12 random nucleotides introduced a unique molecular identifier onto each TCR beta cDNA molecule. At least 3 million CDR3-containing paired-end reads were obtained from each sample. The Mint cDNA synthesis kit, primed by a TRBC-specific oligonucleotide, was used to synthesize first-strand cDNA from all RNA. Following uracil-DNA glycosylase treatment, a first 18-cycle PCR with universal primers M1SS and BC2_uni_R was performed on all cDNA. The authors processed their data as follows. Each sample was normalized by randomly selecting 1 million high-quality reads, each carrying a distinct molecular identifier. Reads with shared molecular identifiers were discarded instead of being binned into consensus sequences. MiTCR, with a Q25 quality threshold and the strictest error-elimination algorithm, was used for CDR3 identification, clonotype clustering and error correction. Lower-bound total TCR beta diversity was estimated with a nonparametric unseen species model using Euler transformation. TCRdb reanalyzed the raw reads on its own, using fastp at Q25 for trimming and MiXCR for clone calling, and kept in-frame beta chains. Records with the same CDR3 protein are collapsed into one entry carrying the most frequent genes and DNA. TCRdb assigned the V and J calls; the authors' analysis was not used. The sample yields roughly 2 million distinct CDR3 sequences; about 50% were counted once. More than 2% of the sample is held by the ten biggest clonotypes.

This clonotype appeared a few times. It lacks a known antigen. Per-nucleotide qualities are absent, and no much larger clonotype sits a single base away. Donors were 30 to 45 systemically healthy Caucasian individuals from Russia aged roughly 6 to 90 years. Each donor gave ten milliliters of peripheral blood, collected into EDTA-treated Vacutainer tubes. Ficoll-Paque density-gradient centrifugation was used to isolate PBMCs, with at least 6.5 million per sample. Trizol reagent was used to extract total RNA from PBMCs, with at least 5.5 micrograms per sample. For every donor, flow cytometry on a PBMC aliquot measured the percentage of naive CD45RAhigh/CD27high T cells.

The origin of this receptor is a woman between 40 and 50 years old in good health. The specimen sequenced was blood. The chain couples TRBV7-2 to TRBJ1-6; perhaps TRBD1 is the D gene, with 5 bases matching. In nucleotide form, the sequence is TGTGCCAGCAGCTTAGGGGGCTGGTCACCCCTCCACTTT. Translated, it reads CASSLGGWSPLHF.